This TCR beta chain was captured by sequencing in a study of radiotherapy plus CTLA-4 blockade in lung cancer. About the research overall: Patients showed objective responses in about a sixth of cases, and disease control was achieved by about 30%.

Study outcomes and limitations: Among blood TCR repertoires after radiotherapy plus ipilimumab, tumor-derived clones expanded.

Chemo-refractory metastatic non-small-cell lung cancer patients received focal radiation with ipilimumab CTLA-4 blockade. The method was immunoSEQ multiplex PCR; TCRdb's version includes in-frame clones alone and lacks a portion of them. The sample contains about 77,000 clones, approximately 73% of which appear only once. A note on this clone: Antigen unknown.

Unmatched junction bases numbered 6, after V lost 5 bases and J lost 2 bases. Germline lookup yields CDR1 SGHDN and CDR2 FVKESK. The CDR3 runs 17 residues. The receptor's source is a human donor with non-small cell lung cancer whose response to radiotherapy plus ipilimumab could not be evaluated. The source material was peripheral blood, sampled from a patient treated with radiotherapy plus ipilimumab. The rearrangement links TRBV14 to TRBJ2-6, with 10 bases aligning to TRBD1. The chain's CDR3 is CASSWGQGQPGANVLTF. CDR3 in DNA: TGTGCCAGCAGCTGGGGACAGGGGCAGCCTGGGGCCAACGTCCTGACTTTC.